This is a list of T cell receptor beta chains from one sample in a study of cytomegalovirus exposure and HLA in healthy donors. The protocol was immunoSEQ multiplex PCR, while the TCRdb copy is restricted to in-frame clones and leaves out a portion. The data show 130,000 to 150,000 clones, with around four fifths seen just once and 2.5% held by the top ten. Sequencing used PBMCs. The receptors originated from a boy under 10 years old in good health and CMV-seronegative. The CDR3 runs from the conserved cysteine through the conserved F or W.

v_call	j_call	cdr3_aa
TRBV6-5	TRBJ2-1	CASSYSYRGNEQFF
TRBV6-5	TRBJ2-4	CATTDRTKNIQYF
TRBV18	TRBJ1-4	CASSTVPGARSEKLFF
TRBV25-1	TRBJ2-7	CASSELGGSYEQYF
TRBV5-4	TRBJ1-1	CASRLNTEAFF
TRBV7-8	TRBJ2-7	CASGLRTQRSEQYF
TRBV6-1	TRBJ1-1	CASSVNRGYEAFF
TRBV4-3	TRBJ2-1	CASRNEAAGVYNEQFF
TRBV9	TRBJ2-7	CASSVGSSGGHYEQYF
TRBV13	TRBJ1-2	CASSLGGSGGNGGYTF
TRBV9	TRBJ2-1	CASSVAPGLSNTNNEQFF
TRBV29-1	TRBJ1-2	CSVEEDYGYTF
TRBV25-1	TRBJ1-1	CASTDRKNTEAFF
TRBV7-2	TRBJ2-5	CASSYQGRETQYF
TRBV15	TRBJ2-7	CATSGKQGDYEQYF
TRBV6-1	TRBJ2-3	CASSVAGTSSTDTQYF
TRBV4-2	TRBJ1-1	CASTHGMNTEAFF
TRBV5-4	TRBJ2-2	CASNSRGNTGELFF
TRBV25-1	TRBJ2-7	CASSELTAGGTYEQYF
TRBV6-5	TRBJ1-4	CASSYPGRGDEKLFF
TRBV9	TRBJ1-1	CASSVGRGATEAFF
TRBV7-2	TRBJ1-5	CASSLVSGGHQPQHF
TRBV11-2	TRBJ2-7	CASSSLGQGSSYEQYF
TRBV4-1	TRBJ2-1	CASSPTLAGVRNEQFF
TRBV29-1	TRBJ2-3	CSVEGGEGLADTQYF
TRBV10-1	TRBJ1-6	CASSESNFRSRQVENSPLHF
TRBV7-8	TRBJ2-3	CASSLKRTALTSTDTQYF
TRBV28	TRBJ2-7	CASSLGGSYEQYF
TRBV5-1	TRBJ1-3	CASSRDNGNTIYF
TRBV7-9	TRBJ2-7	CASSLEREYYEQYF
TRBV2	TRBJ2-7	CASRDTWTYEQYF
TRBV6-5	TRBJ2-1	CASSYKTSINEQFF
TRBV7-6	TRBJ1-3	CASSLAESSGNTIYF
TRBV28	TRBJ2-1	CASSSRDNYNEQFF
TRBV19	TRBJ2-4	CASSTPWTGDNIQYF
TRBV11-3	TRBJ2-4	CASSVQEGKNIQYF